This T cell receptor (beta chain) appears in the sequencing data of a study of CD8 T cells in ankylosing spondylitis. This clonotype occurred many times. TCRdb reprocessed the 5' RACE reads with MiXCR, giving one entry per CDR3 protein. This sample yields about 220,000 distinct CDR3 sequences, of which about 10% are seen a single time; about 20% belongs to the top ten. The receptor was derived from a male donor with ankylosing spondylitis or in good health (not recorded which). The sequencing sample was made of blood, either unsorted or a sorted T cell fraction (not recorded which).

This CDR3 is CAYSQGGNTEAFF. The CDR3 DNA is TGTGCCTACTCACAGGGAGGGAACACTGAAGCTTTCTTT. This chain joins TRBV30 and TRBJ1-1, with a weak D call TRBD1 (6 bases). Germline V lookup: CDR1 GTSNPN, CDR2 SVGIG (reference sequence). Trimming stripped 7 bases from V and 1 base from J, with 13 bases between. CDR3 size: 13 residues.